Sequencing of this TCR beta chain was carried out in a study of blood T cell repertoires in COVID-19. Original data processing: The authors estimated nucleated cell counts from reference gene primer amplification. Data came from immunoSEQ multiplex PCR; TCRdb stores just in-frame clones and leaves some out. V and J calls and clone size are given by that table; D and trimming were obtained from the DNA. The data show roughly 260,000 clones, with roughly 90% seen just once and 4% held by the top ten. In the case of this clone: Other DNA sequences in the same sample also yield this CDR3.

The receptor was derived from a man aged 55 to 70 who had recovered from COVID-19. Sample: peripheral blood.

The CDR3 DNA sequence: TGTGCCAGCAGCCAAGTACAGGGCTATGGCTACACCTTC. Translated, it gives CASSQVQGYGYTF. This chain joins TRBV3-1 (or the pseudogene TRBV3-2) and TRBJ1-2; weak D call: TRBD1 (6 bases). The germline V gene encodes CDR1 LGHDT and CDR2 YNNKEL (reference sequence). The CDR3 is 13 residues long. V shed 1 base and J shed 4 bases, with 7 bases lying between them.